A selection of T cell receptor beta chains follows, all from one sample in a study of long-term antiretroviral therapy in people with HIV. Clones were read by immunoSEQ multiplex PCR, and TCRdb kept only the in-frame ones, dropping some. The table includes under 45,000 clones, over 80% detected once. The starting material was unsorted PBMCs, obtained 1 year after starting antiretroviral therapy. These receptors were obtained from a man aged 18 to 30 with HIV. CDR3s include the opening cysteine and the closing phenylalanine or tryptophan. A D gene is named only where the DNA matches it firmly. Some rows mark clone size as missing; the rest say once, few, many or name a class of expanded clone.

V: TRBV4-2; J: TRBJ1-1; length: 13; size: NA; D: NA; DNA: TGTGCCAGCAGCCAACCCCGGGACACTGAAGCTTTCTTT; CDR3: CASSQPRDTEAFF
V: TRBV23-1; J: TRBJ2-7; length: 18; size: NA; D: NA; DNA: TGCGCCAGCAGTCAGCCCCTAGGTGAAGATACGTTAGTGGACGAGCAGTACTTC; CDR3: CASSQPLGEDTLVDEQYF
V: TRBV14; J: TRBJ2-7; length: 13; size: NA; D: NA; DNA: TGTGCCAGCAGCCAAGAGAGGGGGGACGAGCAGTACTTC; CDR3: CASSQERGDEQYF
V: TRBV5-1; J: TRBJ2-7; length: 13; size: once; D: TRBD1; DNA: TGCGCCAGCAGCCTGACAGGGGTCCGGGAGCAGTACTTC; CDR3: CASSLTGVREQYF
V: TRBV27; J: TRBJ1-2; length: 14; size: NA; D: NA; DNA: TGTGCCAGCAGTTCCAACAGACCTAACTATGGCTACACCTTC; CDR3: CASSSNRPNYGYTF
V: TRBV12-5; J: TRBJ2-1; length: 16; size: NA; D: TRBD1; DNA: TGTGCTAGTGGTTTGAATCCTGGGACAGGGAACAATGAGCAGTTCTTC; CDR3: CASGLNPGTGNNEQFF
V: TRBV5-4; J: TRBJ2-7; length: 14; size: few; D: TRBD1; DNA: TGTGCCAGCAGCTTTGGACAGGGGAGCTACGAGCAGTACTTC; CDR3: CASSFGQGSYEQYF
V: TRBV7-9; J: TRBJ2-7; length: 13; size: NA; D: NA; DNA: TGTGCCAGCAGCTTAGTCGGAAATGACGAGCAGTACTTC; CDR3: CASSLVGNDEQYF
V: TRBV11-2; J: TRBJ1-3; length: 15; size: NA; D: NA; DNA: TGTGCCAGCAGCTTCGACGCAGGGGTCGGAAACACCATATATTTT; CDR3: CASSFDAGVGNTIYF
V: TRBV27; J: TRBJ1-3; length: 13; size: NA; D: TRBD1; DNA: TGTGCCAGCAGGGGACAGGCGGGAAACACCATATATTTT; CDR3: CASRGQAGNTIYF
V: TRBV6-5; J: TRBJ1-1; length: 13; size: NA; D: NA; DNA: TGTGCCAGCACTGTGACGATGAACACTGAAGCTTTCTTT; CDR3: CASTVTMNTEAFF
V: TRBV5-1; J: TRBJ2-7; length: 15; size: NA; D: TRBD1; DNA: TGCGCCAGCAGCTTTGTCGGGACAGGCTCCCGCGAGCAGTACTTC; CDR3: CASSFVGTGSREQYF